This T cell receptor beta chain derives from a study of blood T cell repertoires in COVID-19. Only in-frame clones appear in the TCRdb table, and some are missing; sequencing was by immunoSEQ multiplex PCR. Of about 220,000 clones listed, around 85% are singletons. The TCR comes from a human donor in a cohort sampled during active COVID-19. The sample consisted of peripheral blood.

The CDR3 region has the DNA TGTGCCAGCAGCTTGAAGGGCAGGGGGGACTATGGCTACACCTTC. Translating it yields CASSLKGRGDYGYTF. V gene TRBV5-6 combines with J gene TRBJ1-2, with 7 bases that match TRBD1. Germline CDR1 SGHDT, CDR2 YYEEEE. The CDR3 spans 15 residues. Trimming removed 1 base from V and 3 bases from J; junction bases left unmatched: 6.